This entry lists 23 T cell receptor beta chains sequenced from one sample in a study of Ad26.COV2.S vaccination and SARS-CoV-2 variants. Regarding treatment: some 20 received Ad26.COV2.S at low or high dose, single or two shots; a few received placebo; per-sample allocation not given. Following the first vaccine or placebo injection, samples were taken on day 63. Produced via immunoSEQ multiplex PCR; TCRdb's table is partial and in-frame only. This sample has about 350,000 clones, with about 88% found just once. Specimen: peripheral blood, collected in a trial of Ad26.COV2.S vaccine versus placebo. Every receptor here comes from a person aged 18-60 years who received the Ad26.COV2.S COVID-19 vaccine or a placebo.

This sequence joins TRBV5-1 and TRBJ1-1; TRBD1 agrees at 7 bases. Trimming removed 4 bases from V and 1 base from J; junction bases left unmatched: 7. The CDR3 loop spans 15 amino acids. Germline V CDR1 and CDR2: SGHRS, YFSETQ. The CDR3 DNA reads TGCGCCAGCAGCCCTTCGACAGGGCCGAACACTGAAGCTTTCTTT. It translates to CASSPSTGPNTEAFF. Looking up the rest from reference TRBV5-1 and TRBJ1-1 gives the full variable domain: KAGVTQTPRYLIKTRGQQVTLSCSPISGHRSVSWYQQTPGQGLQFLFEYFSETQRNKGNFPGRFSGRQFSNSRSEMNVSTLELGDSALYLCASSPSTGPNTEAFFGQGTRLTVV.

V gene TRBV6-2 or TRBV6-3 combines with J gene TRBJ2-5; the D is unclear. The V end was cut by 6 bases, the J end by 5 bases, with 13 bases between. The CDR3 length is 13 residues. CDR1 MNHEY and CDR2 SVGEGT come from the germline V gene. CDR3 residues: CASSPRTRETQYF. The CDR3 bases are TGTGCCAGCAGCCCCAGGACCCGGGAGACCCAGTACTTC.

The V gene is TRBV7-9, the J gene TRBJ1-2, with a tentative D call TRBD1 (5 bases). From germline, CDR1 is SEHNR and CDR2 FQNEAQ (reference sequence). Trimming shortened V by 6 bases and J by 4 bases, and 9 bases separated the two germline ends. The CDR3 contains 12 residues. CDR3 in DNA: TGTGCCAGCAGGCAGGGTGCCTATGGCTACACCTTC. As protein: CASRQGAYGYTF.

The chain uses TRBV5-1 and TRBJ1-1; tentative D call: TRBD1 (5 bases). Germline-derived CDR1 and CDR2 are SGHRS and YFSETQ. Trimming cost V 4 bases and J 1 base, with 17 bases left between them. This CDR3 is built from 16 residues. The DNA for the CDR3 is TGCGCCAGCAGCCCGAGAGGGGATGGGGGGAACACTGAAGCTTTCTTT. Residues: CASSPRGDGGNTEAFF.

This clone has just a few counts. The chain recombines TRBV13 with TRBJ2-1, with D uncertain. The CDR3 loop spans 12 amino acids. Between the trimmed V and J ends, which lost 6 bases and 7 bases, there was a span of 10 bases. Germline loops: CDR1 PRHDT, CDR2 FYEKMQ (reference sequence). The CDR3 sequence is CASSNKKNEQFF. The CDR3 nucleotides are TGTGCCAGCAGTAACAAGAAAAATGAGCAGTTCTTC.

The chain recombines TRBV7-9 with TRBJ1-3; D uncertain. The CDR3 covers 14 residues. V was shortened by 5 bases and J by 0 bases, with 8 bases between the two germline ends. Germline assignment: CDR1 SEHNR and CDR2 FQNEAQ (reference sequence). The CDR3 region is CASSQGFSGNTIYF. CDR3 nucleotides: TGTGCCAGCAGCCAAGGGTTCTCTGGAAACACCATATATTTT. The whole variable domain, remainder taken from reference TRBV7-9 and TRBJ1-3, is DTGVSQNPRHKITKRGQNVTFRCDPISEHNRLYWYRQTLGQGPEFLTYFQNEAQLEKSRLLSDRFSAERPKGSFSTLEIQRTEQGDSAMYLCASSQGFSGNTIYFGEGSWLTVV.

The chain joins TRBV5-1 to TRBJ2-7; 8 bases fit TRBD2. From germline, CDR1 is SGHRS and CDR2 YFSETQ. There are 15 residues in the CDR3. J gave up 1 base and V 1 base, and 4 bases lay outside the gene matches. The CDR3 is CASSLSAGVSYEQYF. CDR3 bases: TGCGCCAGCAGCTTGTCAGCGGGGGTGTCCTACGAGCAGTACTTC.

This clone was seen a single time. The chain uses TRBV4-1 and TRBJ1-4, with no clear D. Germline V gives CDR1 MGHRA, CDR2 YSYEKL. This CDR3 has 17 residues. The ends were cut back, 1 base at V and 0 bases at J, with 12 bases in the middle. CDR3 in amino acids: CASSQVQASTTNEKLFF. The DNA for the CDR3 is TGCGCCAGCAGCCAAGTGCAGGCGAGCACAACTAATGAAAAACTGTTTTTT.

V and J are TRBV29-1 and TRBJ1-2, with a tentative D call TRBD1 (5 bases). The V gene lost 7 bases and the J gene lost 2 bases, with 14 bases spanning the gap. Germline V gene data show CDR1 as SQVTM and CDR2 as ANQGSEA. This CDR3 region has 13 residues. The CDR3 region has the DNA TGCAGCGCTACGATTGGGGGAAACTATGGCTACACCTTC. This encodes CSATIGGNYGYTF.

Worth noting for this clone: Other DNA sequences of this sample code for an identical CDR3. The chain has TRBV19 and TRBJ1-2; D is ambiguous. Germline CDR1 reads LNHDA; CDR2 reads SQIVND (reference sequence). Trimming left V 3 bases short and J 0 bases short, with 5 bases between. The CDR3 contains 13 residues. The CDR3 DNA reads as TGTGCCAGTAGTATTCTCGCTAACTATGGCTACACCTTC. It is translated as CASSILANYGYTF.

This clone was seen a single time. The V call is TRBV28, the J call TRBJ1-2; a weak D match, TRBD1 (5 bases). Trimming shortened V by 6 bases and J by 5 bases, and 28 bases separated the two germline ends. The CDR3 totals 18 residues. Per the germline V gene, CDR1 is MDHEN and CDR2 is SYDVKM. CDR3 in DNA: TGTGCCAGCAGGTCCGGGACGGACGACGTACGGGTGGGGTATGGCTACACCTTC. Translating it yields CASRSGTDDVRVGYGYTF.

In this sample, this clone turned up a few times. This rearrangement joins TRBV28 to TRBJ1-2; 9 bases map to TRBD1. From germline, CDR1 is MDHEN and CDR2 SYDVKM. CDR3 length: 15 amino acids. V dropped 4 bases and J dropped 8; count of bases not matched to a gene: 11. For the CDR3, the DNA is TGTGCCAGCAGTTCCCCCCAGGGACAGGGCAGCGGCTACACCTTC. It is translated as CASSSPQGQGSGYTF.

The V gene is TRBV27, the J gene TRBJ2-7; D is unresolved. V was cut by 3 bases and J by 4 bases, with 7 bases left in between. The V gene's germline CDR1 is MNHEY and CDR2 SMNVEV (reference sequence). The CDR3 is made up of 12 amino acids. The CDR3 loop reads CASSLAGYEQYF. The CDR3 nucleotides read TGTGCCAGCAGTTTGGCTGGGTACGAGCAGTACTTC.

On this clone: Other nucleotide sequences in the sample specify the same CDR3. The chain is built from TRBV3-1 (or the pseudogene TRBV3-2) and TRBJ1-1; D gene unclear. V was clipped by 1 base and J by 4 bases, with 10 bases between them. This CDR3 has 14 residues. Germline assignment: CDR1 LGHDT and CDR2 YNNKEL (reference sequence). CDR3 residues: CASSQVEGGTEAFF. DNA of the CDR3: TGTGCCAGCAGCCAAGTGGAGGGCGGCACTGAAGCTTTCTTT.

This chain connects TRBV30 to TRBJ2-1; tentatively, D is TRBD2 (5 bases). V lost 4 bases and J lost 9, with 16 bases in between. Germline CDR1 and CDR2: GTSNPN and SVGIG (reference sequence). This CDR3 spans 13 amino acids. CDR3 bases: TGTGCCTGGAAAGGGAACCCCCGGGGTGAGCAGTTCTTC. Translated, it gives CAWKGNPRGEQFF.

This chain joins TRBV6-2 or TRBV6-3 and TRBJ1-1; possibly TRBD1 for D (6 bases). Germline CDR1 and CDR2: MNHEY and SVGEGT. CDR3 length: 14 amino acids. V shed 5 bases and J shed 0 bases, with 10 bases lying between them. CDR3 bases: TGTGCCAGCAGTCGACGGGACATGAACACTGAAGCTTTCTTT. Protein sequence: CASSRRDMNTEAFF.

The CDR3 DNA is TGTGCCAGCAGTTTATCGATCCAGGTGGGGCACGGGGAGCTGTTTTTT. This sequence encodes CASSLSIQVGHGELFF. V gene TRBV27 combines with J gene TRBJ2-2; possibly TRBD1 for D (5 bases). Germline loops: CDR1 MNHEY, CDR2 SMNVEV (reference sequence). The CDR3 loop spans 16 amino acids. With 0 bases removed from V and 7 bases from J, the gap between germline ends came to 15 bases.

This rearrangement joins TRBV28 to TRBJ2-5, with a possible D match to TRBD2 (6 bases). CDR3 length equals 14 residues. V dropped 2 bases and J dropped 3 bases, with 10 bases sitting between them. CDR1 is MDHEN and CDR2 is SYDVKM in the germline V gene. CDR3 nucleotides: TGTGCCAGCAGTTTACGCGGGATAGAAGAGACCCAGTACTTC. Its translation: CASSLRGIEETQYF.

The chain links TRBV4-1 to TRBJ2-7; D is perhaps TRBD2 (5 bases). Trimming took off 0 bases at V and 7 bases at J, with 16 bases between the two ends. Germline CDR1 and CDR2: MGHRA and YSYEKL. This CDR3 has 15 residues. DNA for the CDR3: TGCGCCAGCAGCCAAGAGACGAGGGATGGGAGTGAGCAGTACTTC. Translating it yields CASSQETRDGSEQYF.

This clone was seen a single time. The chain is built from TRBV7-2 and TRBJ1-1; D not certain. The CDR3 spans 14 residues. Trimming removed 2 bases at V and 7 bases at J, with 14 bases between. Per germline, CDR1 SGHTA and CDR2 FQGNSA. CDR3 sequence: CASSLRFGLVEAFF. The CDR3 DNA reads TGTGCCAGCAGCTTACGGTTCGGACTGGTTGAAGCTTTCTTT.

This clone was detected only a few times. Mismatch with germline at one junction end may stem from a read error. The genes are TRBV7-7 and TRBJ2-5; D uncertain. The CDR3 is made up of 13 amino acids. Germline V gives CDR1 SSHAT, CDR2 FNYEAQ (reference sequence). CDR3 DNA sequence: TGTGCTAGCAGCCCGGGCCCCGGAGAGACCCAGTACTTC. Protein sequence: CASSPGPGETQYF.

The chain is built from TRBV6-2 or TRBV6-3 and TRBJ1-5; no clear D. This CDR3 region has 16 residues. Germline lookup yields CDR1 MNHEY and CDR2 SVGEGT. The V end was cut by 5 bases, the J end by 5 bases, with 19 bases between. The CDR3 DNA follows: TGTGCCAGCAGTCTCGAACCTAGGAATTGGTATCAGCCCCAGCATTTT. It codes for CASSLEPRNWYQPQHF.

This chain joins TRBV19 and TRBJ2-1; no clear D. Germline V lookup: CDR1 LNHDA, CDR2 SQIVND (reference sequence). V was shortened by 3 bases and J by 4 bases, with 7 bases between the two germline ends. The CDR3 totals 13 residues. Here the CDR3 reads CASSIDGYNEQFF. DNA for the CDR3: TGTGCCAGTAGTATTGATGGTTACAATGAGCAGTTCTTC.